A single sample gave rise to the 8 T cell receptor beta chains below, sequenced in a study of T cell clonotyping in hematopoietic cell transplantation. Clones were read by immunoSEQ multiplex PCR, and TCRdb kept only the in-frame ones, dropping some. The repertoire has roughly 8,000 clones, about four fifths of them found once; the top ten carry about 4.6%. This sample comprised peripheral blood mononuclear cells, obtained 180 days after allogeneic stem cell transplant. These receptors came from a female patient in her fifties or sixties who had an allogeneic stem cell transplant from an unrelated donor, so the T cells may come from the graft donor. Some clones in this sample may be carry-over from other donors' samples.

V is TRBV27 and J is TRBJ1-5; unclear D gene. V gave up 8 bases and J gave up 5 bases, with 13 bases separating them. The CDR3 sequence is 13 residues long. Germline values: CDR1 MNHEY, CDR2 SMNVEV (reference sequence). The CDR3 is CASRTGNDQPQHF. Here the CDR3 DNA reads TGTGCCAGCCGGACGGGGAACGATCAGCCCCAGCATTTT.

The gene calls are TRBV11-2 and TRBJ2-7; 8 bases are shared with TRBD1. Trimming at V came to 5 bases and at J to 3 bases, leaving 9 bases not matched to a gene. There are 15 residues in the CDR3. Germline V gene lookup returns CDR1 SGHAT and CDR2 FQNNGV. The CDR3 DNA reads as TGTGCCAGCAGCGGAGGAGTTACAGGGGGCTACGAGCAGTACTTC. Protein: CASSGGVTGGYEQYF.

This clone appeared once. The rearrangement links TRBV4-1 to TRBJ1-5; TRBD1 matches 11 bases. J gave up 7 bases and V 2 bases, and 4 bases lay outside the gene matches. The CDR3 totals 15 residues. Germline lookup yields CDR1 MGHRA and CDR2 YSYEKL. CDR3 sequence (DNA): TGCGCCAGCAGCCAAAGGACAGGGGGCGGGCAGCCCCAGCATTTT. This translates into CASSQRTGGGQPQHF.

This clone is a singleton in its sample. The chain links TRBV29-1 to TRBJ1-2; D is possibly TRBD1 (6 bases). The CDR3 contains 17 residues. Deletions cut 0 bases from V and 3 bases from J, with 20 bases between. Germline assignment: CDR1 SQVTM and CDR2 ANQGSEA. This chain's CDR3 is CSVEDSKTGSPHYGYTF. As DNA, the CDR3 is TGCAGCGTTGAAGACTCAAAAACAGGGAGTCCCCACTATGGCTACACCTTC.

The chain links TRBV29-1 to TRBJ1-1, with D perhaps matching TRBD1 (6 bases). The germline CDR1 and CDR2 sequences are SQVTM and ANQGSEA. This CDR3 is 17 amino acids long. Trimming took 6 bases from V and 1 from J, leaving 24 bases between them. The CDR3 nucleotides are TGCAGCGTGGGAGGTTGGGGCTGGGGGGGCGAGAACACTGAAGCTTTCTTT. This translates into CSVGGWGWGGENTEAFF.

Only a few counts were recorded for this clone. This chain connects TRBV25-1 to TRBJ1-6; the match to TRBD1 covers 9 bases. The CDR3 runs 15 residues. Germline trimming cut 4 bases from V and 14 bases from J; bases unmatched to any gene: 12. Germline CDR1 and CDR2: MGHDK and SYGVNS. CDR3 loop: CASSGPGTGILSLHF. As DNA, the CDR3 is TGTGCCAGCAGTGGACCCGGGACAGGGATATTATCCCTCCACTTT.

The CDR3 DNA reads as TGTGCCAGCTTAACGGGGCTGGCGACCGAGACCCAGTACTTC. The encoded protein is CASLTGLATETQYF. The chain links TRBV2 to TRBJ2-5; D tentatively reads TRBD1 or TRBD2 (5 bases each). The CDR3 loop spans 14 amino acids. V lost 8 bases and J 5 bases, leaving 18 bases between the germline ends. CDR1 and CDR2 (germline): SNHLY, FYNNEI.

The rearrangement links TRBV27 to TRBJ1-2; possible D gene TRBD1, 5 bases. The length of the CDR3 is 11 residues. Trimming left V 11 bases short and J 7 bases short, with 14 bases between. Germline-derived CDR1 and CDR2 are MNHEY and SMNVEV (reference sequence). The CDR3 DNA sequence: TGTGCCGTTAAGGACAAGGGTGGCTACACCTTC. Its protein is CAVKDKGGYTF.